This is a list of T cell receptor beta chains from one sample in a study of T cell responses to AZD1222 COVID-19 vaccine. The protocol was immunoSEQ multiplex PCR, while the TCRdb copy is restricted to in-frame clones and leaves out a portion. The sample contains about 110,000 clones, about 86% of which appear only once. The sequencing used peripheral blood, collected on day 0 of AZD1222 vaccination. The origin of the receptors is an adult in good health. Both conserved end residues are part of each CDR3. The D gene is left open where the match is weak.

v_call: TRBV28
d_call: .
j_call: TRBJ2-5
cdr3_aa: CASSFRETQYF

v_call: TRBV6-1
d_call: TRBD2
j_call: TRBJ2-5
cdr3_aa: CASSDGRLAGGPETQYF

v_call: TRBV7-2
d_call: .
j_call: TRBJ2-1
cdr3_aa: CASSFEGTLRDYNEQFF

v_call: TRBV7-9
d_call: .
j_call: TRBJ1-1
cdr3_aa: CASSLAGVGNTEAFF

v_call: TRBV9
d_call: .
j_call: TRBJ1-1
cdr3_aa: CASSVGRADTEAFF

v_call: TRBV11-3
d_call: .
j_call: TRBJ2-5
cdr3_aa: CASSTNREETQYF

v_call: TRBV6-5
d_call: TRBD1
j_call: TRBJ2-7
cdr3_aa: CASVRDRDYEQYF

v_call: TRBV2
d_call: .
j_call: TRBJ1-5
cdr3_aa: CASSVDSISQPQHF

v_call: TRBV7-2
d_call: .
j_call: TRBJ2-7
cdr3_aa: CASSLDGREQYF

v_call: TRBV9
d_call: .
j_call: TRBJ1-2
cdr3_aa: CASTSNPYGYTF

v_call: TRBV7-6
d_call: .
j_call: TRBJ1-1
cdr3_aa: CASSLTTFAEAFF

v_call: TRBV3-1/TRBV3-2
d_call: .
j_call: TRBJ1-2
cdr3_aa: CASSRREQSSYTF

v_call: TRBV6-1
d_call: .
j_call: TRBJ1-1
cdr3_aa: CASSGYWESGNTEAFF

v_call: TRBV4-2
d_call: .
j_call: TRBJ2-5
cdr3_aa: CASSQGRENTQYF

v_call: TRBV5-4
d_call: .
j_call: TRBJ2-3
cdr3_aa: CASNPGGDTQYF

v_call: TRBV28
d_call: TRBD1
j_call: TRBJ2-3
cdr3_aa: CASNIRDRGTDTQYF

v_call: TRBV9
d_call: .
j_call: TRBJ1-1
cdr3_aa: CASSGGIEPGRENTEAFF

v_call: TRBV5-1
d_call: .
j_call: TRBJ2-5
cdr3_aa: CASSLTTGKETQYF

v_call: TRBV28
d_call: .
j_call: TRBJ1-1
cdr3_aa: CASSLFGGYTEAFF

v_call: TRBV7-7
d_call: TRBD1
j_call: TRBJ2-2
cdr3_aa: CASSPQGVGTGELFF

v_call: TRBV27
d_call: TRBD1
j_call: TRBJ1-6
cdr3_aa: CASRPRDRGLLTLHF

v_call: TRBV5-1
d_call: TRBD1
j_call: TRBJ1-2
cdr3_aa: CASSFGQGANYGYTF

v_call: TRBV7-9
d_call: TRBD1
j_call: TRBJ2-1
cdr3_aa: CASSLGPGGWNEQFF

v_call: TRBV20-1
d_call: .
j_call: TRBJ2-7
cdr3_aa: CSARAFNEQYF

v_call: TRBV10-1
d_call: .
j_call: TRBJ1-1
cdr3_aa: CASSPGRTNTEAFF

v_call: TRBV7-8
d_call: TRBD2
j_call: TRBJ2-3
cdr3_aa: CASSLQTSGGTDTQYF

v_call: TRBV5-1
d_call: TRBD1
j_call: TRBJ2-2
cdr3_aa: CASSQTGETGELFF

v_call: TRBV6-5
d_call: TRBD1
j_call: TRBJ2-7
cdr3_aa: CASSYSGQGGSYEQYF

v_call: TRBV3-1/TRBV3-2
d_call: .
j_call: TRBJ1-3
cdr3_aa: CASSQDPTAFSGNTIYF

v_call: TRBV30
d_call: .
j_call: TRBJ1-1
cdr3_aa: CAWSVRGPPTEAFF

v_call: TRBV4-1
d_call: .
j_call: TRBJ1-5
cdr3_aa: CASSPGRAQPQHF

v_call: TRBV10-3
d_call: .
j_call: TRBJ1-2
cdr3_aa: CAISELHRGESVNYGYTF

v_call: TRBV27
d_call: TRBD1
j_call: TRBJ1-5
cdr3_aa: CASSRAGDRGYQPQHF

v_call: TRBV10-3
d_call: .
j_call: TRBJ2-7
cdr3_aa: CAISASHYEQYF

v_call: TRBV19
d_call: .
j_call: TRBJ1-1
cdr3_aa: CASSIAGGNTEAFF

v_call: TRBV3-1/TRBV3-2
d_call: .
j_call: TRBJ1-3
cdr3_aa: CASSQDRWGAGNTIYF

v_call: TRBV5-1
d_call: TRBD1
j_call: TRBJ1-5
cdr3_aa: CASSPGTEDQPQHF

v_call: TRBV4-3
d_call: .
j_call: TRBJ1-2
cdr3_aa: CASSQDYPDPNYGYTF

v_call: TRBV28
d_call: TRBD1
j_call: TRBJ2-2
cdr3_aa: CASSLSRGPDTGELFF

v_call: TRBV18
d_call: TRBD1
j_call: TRBJ2-6
cdr3_aa: CASYQQGAVTGANVLTF

v_call: TRBV6-8
d_call: .
j_call: TRBJ2-3
cdr3_aa: CPQGGPDTQYF

v_call: TRBV28
d_call: .
j_call: TRBJ1-2
cdr3_aa: CASSFPDKYGYTF

v_call: TRBV30
d_call: TRBD1
j_call: TRBJ1-2
cdr3_aa: CAWTIRDSYNNYGYTF

v_call: TRBV19
d_call: .
j_call: TRBJ1-5
cdr3_aa: CASSRAGQPLNQPQHF

v_call: TRBV29-1
d_call: .
j_call: TRBJ1-1
cdr3_aa: CSVEGSRANTEAFF

v_call: TRBV5-1
d_call: TRBD2
j_call: TRBJ2-1
cdr3_aa: CASSLDGSGVYNEQFF

v_call: TRBV6-2/TRBV6-3
d_call: TRBD1
j_call: TRBJ2-6
cdr3_aa: CASSRDRGDGANVLTF

v_call: TRBV12-5
d_call: .
j_call: TRBJ2-5
cdr3_aa: CASGFAEGRGGTQYF

v_call: TRBV2
d_call: .
j_call: TRBJ1-2
cdr3_aa: CASSRQNSNYGYTF

v_call: TRBV7-2
d_call: TRBD1
j_call: TRBJ2-4
cdr3_aa: CASSPGQGVAKNIQYF

v_call: TRBV7-8
d_call: .
j_call: TRBJ1-4
cdr3_aa: CASSPRVTATNEKLFF